The 27 T cell receptor beta chains below come from one sample, sequenced in a study of beta chain features in type 1 diabetes. Overall study results and limits: All four CD4+ subsets from Type 1 diabetes patients carried moderately but significantly shorter TCRB CDR3s.

Their cognate antigens are unknown. Every isolated RNA sample was fully reverse transcribed, so sequencing captured expressed TCRB transcripts. Generated by immunoSEQ multiplex PCR, the TCRdb table keeps only in-frame clones and is missing some. The data show about 150,000 clones, approximately 8.7% seen once. The sequencing sample was made of central memory CD4+ T cells from blood. All receptors come from a woman aged 25 to 39 with type 1 diabetes.

This clone was recorded a few times. The rearrangement joins TRBV19 to TRBJ1-4; 7 bases match TRBD1. The germline V gene has CDR1 LNHDA and CDR2 SQIVND (reference sequence). V trimming: 8 bases; J trimming: 4 bases; junction bases outside the gene matches: 7. CDR3 size: 14 residues. The CDR3: CASRSGGNNEKLFF. In DNA form, the CDR3 reads TGTGCCAGTCGCTCAGGGGGGAATAATGAAAAACTGTTTTTT.

This clone was counted only a few times. This chain connects TRBV27 to TRBJ2-3; D remains ambiguous. Deletions cut 6 bases from V and 6 bases from J, with 13 bases between. The germline V gene has CDR1 MNHEY and CDR2 SMNVEV (reference sequence). The CDR3 extends over 13 amino acids. CDR3 sequence: CASSRKAPDTQYF. CDR3 nucleotides: TGTGCCAGCAGCCGTAAAGCCCCGGATACGCAGTATTTT.

The chain has TRBV6-6 and TRBJ2-1, with 8 nucleotides matching TRBD2. The CDR3 runs 15 residues. J gave up 7 bases and V 6 bases, and 11 bases lay outside the gene matches. The V gene's germline CDR1 is MNHNY and CDR2 SVGAGI (reference sequence). CDR3 protein: CASSYPAGEGNEQFF. DNA of the CDR3: TGTGCCAGCAGCTACCCAGCGGGAGAAGGGAATGAGCAGTTCTTC.

The chain is built from TRBV25-1 and TRBJ1-2; 7 bases are shared with TRBD1. CDR1 MGHDK and CDR2 SYGVNS come from the germline V gene. The J segment lost 7 bases and the V segment lost 1 base, leaving 9 bases of the junction unmatched. There are 15 residues in the CDR3. This CDR3 is CASSESGRGSGGYTF. The CDR3 DNA reads as TGTGCCAGCAGTGAATCCGGCAGGGGGTCGGGTGGCTACACCTTC.

The chain is built from TRBV25-1 and TRBJ2-1; 8 positions agree with TRBD2. With V trimmed by 7 bases and J by 7 bases, 15 bases remained unmatched. The CDR3 extends over 16 amino acids. Germline V gene sequence: CDR1 MGHDK, CDR2 SYGVNS. The DNA for the CDR3 is TGTGCCAGCAATTACGGGGGGGGTCGAGGGACTAATGAGCAGTTCTTC. It yields the protein CASNYGGGRGTNEQFF. The variable domain in full, with the rest retrieved from reference TRBV25-1 and TRBJ2-1, is EADIYQTPRYLVIGTGKKITLECSQTMGHDKMYWYQQDPGMELHLIHYSYGVNSTEKGDLSSESTVSRIRTEHFPLTLESARPSHTSQYLCASNYGGGRGTNEQFFGPGTRLTVL.

This clone was counted between two and nine times. The CDR3 sequence is CAGKSGRRGADTQYF. The CDR3 bases are TGTGCCGGAAAAAGCGGGAGGCGGGGGGCAGATACGCAGTATTTT. This sequence joins TRBV28 and TRBJ2-3; 9 bases align to TRBD2. CDR3 size: 15 residues. Per germline, CDR1 MDHEN and CDR2 SYDVKM. Trimming cost V 11 bases and J 4 bases; bases outside gene matches: 13.

This rearrangement joins TRBV19 to TRBJ2-1; TRBD1 might be the D (6 bases). Germline assignment: CDR1 LNHDA and CDR2 SQIVND (reference sequence). This CDR3 is built from 14 residues. The ends were cut back, 6 bases at V and 8 bases at J, with 17 bases in the middle. The CDR3 loop reads CASRPGHRFDEQFF. The CDR3 DNA is TGTGCCAGTAGGCCGGGACACCGTTTCGATGAGCAGTTCTTC.

This clone has only a few counts. CDR3 coding DNA: TGCGCCAGCAGCTTGGCCGTCGGGGGATCTGTGTACGAGCAGTACTTC. Protein sequence: CASSLAVGGSVYEQYF. The chain joins TRBV5-1 to TRBJ2-7, with D perhaps matching TRBD2 (6 bases). The V end was cut by 0 bases, the J end by 4 bases, with 17 bases between. The germline gives CDR1 SGHRS, CDR2 YFSETQ. The CDR3 length is 16 residues. The entire variable domain, with the rest obtained from reference TRBV5-1 and TRBJ2-7, is as follows: KAGVTQTPRYLIKTRGQQVTLSCSPISGHRSVSWYQQTPGQGLQFLFEYFSETQRNKGNFPGRFSGRQFSNSRSEMNVSTLELGDSALYLCASSLAVGGSVYEQYFGPGTRLTVT.

This clone has a handful of counts. The chain employs TRBV28 and TRBJ2-7; D may be TRBD2 (5 bases). CDR1 MDHEN and CDR2 SYDVKM come from the germline V gene. This CDR3 is built from 13 residues. Trimming cost V 4 bases and J 6 bases, with 13 bases left between them. In nucleotides, the CDR3 is TGTGCCAGCAGTTCGACGGGATGGGCCGAGCAGTACTTC. Protein: CASSSTGWAEQYF.

This clone was detected a few times. One end of the junction is discordant with germline, which a read error may explain. V and J are TRBV6-1 and TRBJ2-7; TRBD1 matches 7 bases. Germline CDR1 is MNHNS and CDR2 is SASEGT. This CDR3 spans 12 amino acids. The CDR3 DNA sequence: TGTGCCAGCACCACTACCTTGGACAGGCTAACATTC. Translation gives CASTTTLDRLTF.

This clone was observed a handful of times. At one of its ends the junction is not consistent with the germline gene, which may arise from a read error. Distinct nucleotide sequences in the sample also encode this CDR3. The CDR3 sequence is CASSLGSQETQYF. CDR3 nucleotides: TGCGCCAGCAGTTTGGGCAGCCAAGAGACCCAGTACTTC. This chain uses TRBV5-1 with TRBJ2-5; D is unclear. The CDR3 extends over 13 amino acids. Germline V gives CDR1 SGHRS, CDR2 YFSETQ. The complete variable domain, with remaining parts taken from reference TRBV5-1 and TRBJ2-5, reads KAGVTQTPRYLIKTRGQQVTLSCSPISGHRSVSWYQQTPGQGLQFLFEYFSETQRNKGNFPGRFSGRQFSNSRSEMNVSTLELGDSALYLCASSLGSQETQYFGPGTRLLVL.

The V and J genes are TRBV28 and TRBJ2-7; 11 bases match TRBD2. The junction had 14 bases not matched to a gene; V was cut back by 4 bases and J by 3 bases. The CDR3 loop spans 18 amino acids. The germline V gene has CDR1 MDHEN and CDR2 SYDVKM. The CDR3 region is CASSSGTSGWGLGYEQYF. The DNA for the CDR3 is TGTGCCAGCAGTTCCGGGACTAGCGGCTGGGGGTTGGGCTACGAGCAGTACTTC.

The chain combines TRBV18 with TRBJ1-2, with 7 bases fitting TRBD1. The length of the CDR3 is 15 residues. The V and J ends lost 4 bases and 7 bases, in that order; junction bases with no gene match: 12. Germline loops: CDR1 KGHSH, CDR2 LQKENI. The CDR3 is CASSQLTGIGSGYTF. The CDR3 nucleotides are TGTGCCAGCTCACAACTGACAGGGATCGGGTCTGGCTACACCTTC. Full variable domain (remainder filled in from reference TRBV18 and TRBJ1-2): NAGVMQNPRHLVRRRGQEARLRCSPMKGHSHVYWYRQLPEEGLKFMVYLQKENIIDESGMPKERFSAEFPKEGPSILRIQQVVRGDSAAYFCASSQLTGIGSGYTFGSGTRLTVV.

This clone has just a few counts. This rearrangement joins TRBV28 to TRBJ1-3, with unresolved D. This CDR3 contains 15 residues. V dropped 5 bases and J dropped 0 bases, with 11 bases sitting between them. Germline V gene data show CDR1 as MDHEN and CDR2 as SYDVKM. The CDR3 sequence: CASSDPAGSGNTIYF. The CDR3 bases are TGTGCCAGCAGTGATCCGGCGGGCTCTGGAAACACCATATATTTT.

The rearrangement uses TRBV7-2 and TRBJ1-1; D unclear. Germline V lookup: CDR1 SGHTA, CDR2 FQGNSA. The CDR3 consists of 13 residues. Trimming pared 2 bases from V and 3 bases from J, leaving 7 bases between. CDR3: CASSLLGDTEAFF. CDR3 bases: TGTGCCAGCAGCTTATTGGGAGACACTGAAGCTTTCTTT. Using reference TRBV7-2 and TRBJ1-1 for the parts outside the CDR3, the full variable domain is GAGVSQSPSNKVTEKGKDVELRCDPISGHTALYWYRQSLGQGLEFLIYFQGNSAPDKSGLPSDRFSAERTGGSVSTLTIQRTQQEDSAVYLCASSLLGDTEAFFGQGTRLTVV.

This clone was seen a few times. The V call is TRBV29-1, the J call TRBJ2-3, with 8 bases aligning to TRBD1. Per germline, CDR1 SQVTM and CDR2 ANQGSEA. V was clipped by 1 base and J by 4 bases; unmatched bases: 4. CDR3 size: 14 residues. The CDR3 sequence is CSVEGTGTADTQYF. DNA for the CDR3: TGCAGCGTTGAAGGGACAGGGACCGCAGATACGCAGTATTTT.

The J gene is TRBJ2-4, the V gene TRBV19; TRBD1 agrees at 7 bases. Losses at the gene ends were 4 bases for V and 8 bases for J; bases not matched to a gene: 2. Germline CDR1 LNHDA, CDR2 SQIVND (reference sequence). The CDR3 covers 12 residues. CDR3 DNA sequence: TGTGCCAGTAGTAAAGGACAGGACATTCAGTACTTC. Encoded protein: CASSKGQDIQYF.

The chain recombines TRBV5-1 with TRBJ2-5; TRBD2 is a possible D gene (5 bases). Per germline, CDR1 SGHRS and CDR2 YFSETQ. Trimming removed 4 bases at V and 1 base at J, with 11 bases between. The CDR3 contains 14 residues. Here the CDR3 DNA reads TGCGCCAGCAGCGTTCGGACTCCCCAAGAGACCCAGTACTTC. Residues: CASSVRTPQETQYF.

This clone has just a few counts. The V and J genes are TRBV7-9 and TRBJ2-1; 9 bases fit TRBD2. This CDR3 contains 19 residues. The germline V gene encodes CDR1 SEHNR and CDR2 FQNEAQ (reference sequence). V trimming: 2 bases; J trimming: 8 bases; junction bases outside the gene matches: 19. CDR3 region: CASSLNAGGPGLVAYEQFF. Written as DNA, the CDR3 is TGTGCCAGCAGCTTAAACGCGGGAGGGCCAGGACTTGTCGCGTATGAGCAGTTCTTC.

J is TRBJ2-7 and V is TRBV9; D possibly corresponds to TRBD1 (5 bases). The CDR3 runs 16 residues. The V gene's germline CDR1 is SGDLS and CDR2 YYNGEE. Trimming shortened V by 3 bases and J by 3 bases, and 19 bases separated the two germline ends. In DNA, the CDR3 is TGTGCCAGCAGCGCACCAGAAAGGGGCTTAGACTACGAGCAGTACTTC. Its translation is CASSAPERGLDYEQYF.

This clone was observed a few times. The rearrangement joins TRBV28 to TRBJ1-1; maybe TRBD1 (5 bases). Trimming removed 5 bases at V and 0 bases at J, with 10 bases between. CDR3 size: 14 residues. Germline CDR1 MDHEN, CDR2 SYDVKM. The CDR3 region has the DNA TGTGCCAGCAGTCCCAGGGCCTTGAACACTGAAGCTTTCTTT. Its protein product is CASSPRALNTEAFF.

This sequence joins TRBV19 and TRBJ2-7; 8 bases agree with TRBD1. The germline gives CDR1 LNHDA, CDR2 SQIVND (reference sequence). The junction had 8 bases not matched to a gene; V was cut back by 7 bases and J by 6 bases. The CDR3 consists of 13 residues. CDR3 sequence: CASTQTGAGEQYF. CDR3 in DNA: TGTGCCAGTACCCAGACAGGGGCGGGCGAGCAGTACTTC. Together with reference TRBV19 and TRBJ2-7, the CDR3 gives the full variable domain: DGGITQSPKYLFRKEGQNVTLSCEQNLNHDAMYWYRQDPGQGLRLIYYSQIVNDFQKGDIAEGYSVSREKKESFPLTVTSAQKNPTAFYLCASTQTGAGEQYFGPGTRLTVT.

V usage is TRBV7-3 and J usage is TRBJ2-3; 8 nucleotides line up with TRBD1. After removal of 5 bases from V and 2 bases from J, the junction contained 6 bases not matched to a gene. This CDR3 region has 15 residues. Germline CDR1 reads SGHTA; CDR2 reads FQGTGA. In DNA, the CDR3 is TGTGCCAGCAGCCGACAGGGGTCCTTCACAGATACGCAGTATTTT. Amino acids: CASSRQGSFTDTQYF.

This clone was recorded a few times. J is TRBJ2-7 and V is TRBV21-1; the tabulated D call, TRBD1, remains unverified against the DNA. TRBV21-1 represents a pseudogene. This CDR3 is built from 14 residues. The CDR3 spells CASSEGQLGYEQYF. Here the CDR3 DNA reads TGTGCCAGCAGCGAGGGACAGCTCGGGTACGAGCAGTACTTC.

The chain has TRBV27 and TRBJ2-5; D is undetermined. The CDR3 covers 9 residues. Germline CDR1 and CDR2: MNHEY and SMNVEV (reference sequence). Between the trimmed V and J ends, which lost 11 bases and 2 bases, there was a span of 3 bases. The CDR3 loop reads CAVQETQYF. Here the CDR3 DNA reads TGTGCCGTACAAGAGACCCAGTACTTC.

The chain joins TRBV7-8 to TRBJ2-4; a weak D match, TRBD1 (6 bases). CDR1 is SGHVS, CDR2 FQNEAQ, per germline. The CDR3 spans 15 residues. The ends were cut back, 4 bases at V and 0 bases at J, with 10 bases in the middle. The CDR3 protein is CASSSKQGAKNIQYF. The CDR3 bases are TGTGCCAGCAGCTCAAAACAGGGAGCCAAAAACATTCAGTACTTC.

This clone was counted a few times. The chain links TRBV7-9 to TRBJ1-1; maybe TRBD1 (5 bases). This CDR3 contains 13 residues. The V gene's germline CDR1 is SEHNR and CDR2 FQNEAQ (reference sequence). V lost 6 bases and J lost 7, with 15 bases in between. CDR3 nucleotide sequence: TGTGCCAGCAGATCCTTCGGGGGTGGTGAAGCTTTCTTT. Its protein product is CASRSFGGGEAFF.